This T cell receptor (beta chain) was observed in a study of blood T cell repertoires in COVID-19. Study-wide background: In each case, the material was cDNA or gDNA derived from T cells, B-cell-depleted T cells, or PBMCs.

The CDR3 consists of 13 residues. CDR1 and CDR2 (germline): ENHRY, SYGVKD. V gave up 3 bases and J gave up 8 bases, with 13 bases separating them. The repertoire was sequenced with immunoSEQ multiplex PCR; TCRdb's copy has only in-frame clones and lacks some. Here the sample spans 65,000 to 75,000 clones, over 85% being singletons. This receptor was identified in a middle-aged man with acute or convalescent COVID-19. Sequencing was carried out using peripheral blood. The chain is built from TRBV10-3 and TRBJ1-2; no reliable D call. The CDR3 DNA is TGTGCCATCAGTGATTTAGGATTGGAGGGCTACACCTTC. Protein sequence: CAISDLGLEGYTF.